The rows below give T cell receptor beta chains drawn from one sample of a study of OX40 agonist ivuxolimab in advanced cancers. The protocol was immunoSEQ multiplex PCR, while the TCRdb copy is restricted to in-frame clones and leaves out a portion. This repertoire shows some 86,000 clones, approximately 85% found once; its top ten account for less than 4.5%. The sample here was CD4+ or CD8+ T cells sorted from blood, taken in a trial of the OX40 agonist ivuxolimab. The receptors here all came from an adult with an advanced solid tumor such as melanoma, head and neck, liver or kidney cancer. CDR3s include the opening cysteine and the closing phenylalanine or tryptophan. The D gene is left open where the match is weak. Not every row has a clone size; where given, it reads once, few, many or a size class.

>TRBV11-2|TRBJ2-7|once|.
CASSLSGYEQYF
TGTGCCAGCAGCCTCTCAGGCTACGAGCAGTACTTC
>TRBV4-1|TRBJ2-7|.|TRBD2
CASSSGTSGSYEQYF
TGCGCCAGCAGCTCCGGGACTAGCGGGTCCTACGAGCAGTACTTC
>TRBV11-1|TRBJ1-2|.|.
CASSTSTNYGYTF
TGTGCCAGCAGCACGTCTACTAACTATGGCTACACCTTC
>TRBV6-6|TRBJ1-4|.|.
CASNGVEKLFF
TGTGCCAGCAATGGGGTTGAAAAACTGTTTTTT
>TRBV10-3|TRBJ2-7|.|TRBD2
CAIGDPLAGVGIEQYF
TGTGCCATCGGAGACCCACTAGCGGGGGTGGGGATTGAACAGTACTTC
>TRBV20-1|TRBJ2-3|.|.
CSASADTQYF
TGCAGTGCTAGCGCAGATACGCAGTATTTT
>TRBV19|TRBJ1-6|.|.
CASNGGRDSPLHF
TGTGCCAGTAATGGAGGGCGAGACTCACCCCTCCACTTT
>TRBV6-4|TRBJ2-5|.|TRBD2
CASAKPGLAEEQETQYF
TGTGCCAGCGCAAAGCCGGGACTAGCAGAGGAGCAAGAGACCCAGTACTTC
>TRBV7-2|TRBJ2-5|.|TRBD2
CASSERVMGTSGRETQYF
TGTGCCAGCAGCGAAAGGGTTATGGGAACTAGCGGAAGGGAGACCCAGTACTTC
>TRBV6-1|TRBJ1-2|.|.
CASKPSYKGNYGYTF
TGTGCCAGCAAGCCCTCTTACAAGGGGAACTATGGCTACACCTTC
>TRBV5-1|TRBJ2-1|.|TRBD2
CASSPSGGSSYNEQFF
TGCGCCAGCAGCCCGTCGGGCGGGAGTAGCTACAATGAGCAGTTCTTC
>TRBV10-2|TRBJ2-3|.|.
CASSEPTTRRSTDTQYF
TGCGCCAGCAGTGAGCCTACGACTAGGCGTAGCACAGATACGCAGTATTTT
>TRBV2|TRBJ2-5|.|TRBD2
CASSGRAAETQYF
TGTGCCAGTAGCGGGAGGGCCGCGGAGACCCAGTACTTC
>TRBV14|TRBJ2-7|medium-sized|.
CASSQVSVSEQYF
TGTGCCAGCAGCCAAGTATCCGTCTCCGAGCAGTACTTC
>TRBV30|TRBJ2-2|.|.
CAWSARRRTGELFF
TGTGCCTGGAGTGCCAGGCGTCGTACCGGGGAGCTGTTTTTT
>TRBV11-1|TRBJ1-1|.|.
CASSLGGGSEAFF
TGTGCCAGCAGCTTAGGGGGGGGCTCCGAAGCTTTCTTT
>TRBV27|TRBJ2-3|.|.
CASSRLARTDTQYF
TGTGCCAGCAGTCGGCTAGCTCGAACAGATACGCAGTATTTT
>TRBV5-6|TRBJ2-3|few|.
CASSLPDGPISTDTQYF
TGTGCCAGCAGCTTACCGGACGGACCGATTAGCACAGATACGCAGTATTTT
>TRBV9|TRBJ1-3|once|.
CASSVASSPGNTIYF
TGTGCCAGCAGCGTAGCTTCGAGTCCTGGAAACACCATATATTTT
>TRBV2|TRBJ1-4|.|.
CASVETANNEKLFF
TGTGCCAGCGTGGAGACAGCGAATAATGAAAAACTGTTTTTT
>TRBV5-1|TRBJ2-3|.|.
CASTPAGARDTQYF
TGCGCCAGCACCCCAGCGGGCGCTAGGGATACGCAGTATTTT
>TRBV2|TRBJ1-4|.|.
CASSGTNEKLFF
TGTGCCAGCAGCGGGACAAATGAAAAACTGTTTTTT
>TRBV6-4|TRBJ2-5|.|.
CASSEWGGETQYF
TGTGCCAGCAGTGAGTGGGGCGGAGAGACCCAGTACTTC
>TRBV2|TRBJ2-3|.|.
CASSEGTDTQYF
TGTGCCAGCAGTGAAGGTACAGATACGCAGTATTTT
>TRBV7-2|TRBJ2-1|.|TRBD2
CASSLRGTSGISSYNEQFF
TGTGCCAGCAGCTTAAGAGGGACTAGCGGGATTAGCTCCTACAATGAGCAGTTCTTC
>TRBV28|TRBJ2-5|.|.
CASTSAETQYF
TGTGCCAGCACCTCGGCGGAGACCCAGTACTTC
>TRBV5-4|TRBJ2-7|.|.
CASNTGSGLYEQYF
TGTGCCAGCAACACAGGGTCAGGACTGTACGAGCAGTACTTC
>TRBV7-2|TRBJ2-2|.|.
CASSPEQARELFF
TGTGCCAGCAGCCCCGAACAGGCTCGGGAGCTGTTTTTT
>TRBV18|TRBJ2-1|.|TRBD2
CASSPRTSGSSEQFF
TGTGCCAGCTCACCACGGACTAGCGGGAGCTCGGAGCAGTTCTTC
>TRBV18|TRBJ2-6|.|TRBD1
CASSRQGNSGANVLTF
TGTGCCAGCTCGCGACAGGGGAACTCTGGGGCCAACGTCCTGACTTTC
>TRBV7-3|TRBJ2-7|.|.
CASSLTSFYEQYF
TGTGCCAGCAGCTTAACGAGCTTCTACGAGCAGTACTTC
>TRBV5-4|TRBJ2-1|.|.
CALVAGNNGDEQFF
TGTGCCCTAGTCGCAGGTAACAATGGGGATGAGCAGTTCTTC
>TRBV6-6|TRBJ2-7|.|TRBD2
CASGHSGGTYEQYF
TGTGCCAGCGGCCATAGCGGGGGAACCTACGAGCAGTACTTC
>TRBV6-4|TRBJ2-1|.|TRBD2
CASSDSILSSGSPLSYNEQFF
TGTGCCAGCAGTGACTCGATTTTGTCTAGCGGGAGCCCCCTCTCCTACAATGAGCAGTTCTTC
>TRBV27|TRBJ2-1|.|TRBD2
CASSLGGRARDEQFF
TGTGCCAGCAGTTTAGGCGGGAGGGCCAGGGATGAGCAGTTCTTC
>TRBV7-9|TRBJ2-1|.|.
CASSLVGSSLAREQFF
TGTGCCAGCAGCTTAGTGGGTAGCTCCCTGGCCCGCGAACAGTTCTTC
>TRBV19|TRBJ2-7|.|TRBD1
CASSGDRDQYF
TGTGCCAGTAGTGGGGACAGGGATCAGTACTTC
>TRBV27|TRBJ2-7|many|.
CARPTPGYF
TGTGCCAGACCCACTCCGGGGTACTTC
>TRBV7-6|TRBJ2-1|.|.
CASSFFGSQEGGEQFF
TGTGCCAGCAGCTTTTTCGGTTCCCAGGAAGGAGGCGAGCAGTTCTTC
>TRBV5-4|TRBJ1-2|.|.
CASSPDGGSEGYTF
TGTGCCAGCAGCCCGGACGGGGGCTCGGAAGGCTACACCTTC
>TRBV27|TRBJ2-7|few|.
CASSSRDSTYEQYF
TGTGCCAGCAGTTCCCGGGACTCTACCTACGAGCAGTACTTC
>TRBV5-1|TRBJ1-1|.|.
CASSPQGGIDTEAFF
TGCGCCAGCAGTCCACAAGGAGGGATCGACACTGAAGCTTTCTTT
>TRBV7-7|TRBJ2-3|medium-sized|.
CASSPTGTKDAADTQYF
TGTGCTAGCAGCCCGACAGGAACCAAGGACGCAGCAGATACGCAGTATTTT
>TRBV10-3|TRBJ1-2|.|.
CAISPDGAYGYTF
TGTGCCATCAGCCCGGACGGGGCCTATGGCTACACCTTC
>TRBV9|TRBJ2-1|.|TRBD2
CASSEREGFNEQFF
TGTGCCAGCAGTGAGCGGGAAGGCTTCAATGAGCAGTTCTTC
>TRBV28|TRBJ2-5|.|.
CASSSRRDSQETQYF
TGTGCCAGCAGTTCTCGTCGGGACTCCCAAGAGACCCAGTACTTC
>TRBV6-1|TRBJ2-3|.|.
CASSEGGTDTQYF
TGTGCCAGCAGTGAAGGGGGCACAGATACGCAGTATTTT
>TRBV4-1|TRBJ1-5|.|.
CASSRINMGFRDTQPQHF
TGCGCCAGCAGCCGGATTAATATGGGATTTAGGGATACTCAGCCCCAGCATTTT
>TRBV28|TRBJ2-5|.|.
CASSSRGWETQYF
TGTGCCAGCAGCTCGCGGGGCTGGGAGACCCAGTACTTC
>TRBV6-6|TRBJ2-7|.|TRBD1
CASSSRTGPTYEQYF
TGTGCCAGCAGTTCCCGGACAGGCCCCACCTACGAGCAGTACTTC
>TRBV7-8|TRBJ1-1|few|TRBD1
CASTRQGIKEAFF
TGTGCCAGCACCCGACAGGGGATTAAAGAAGCTTTCTTT
>TRBV5-1|TRBJ2-2|few|TRBD2
CASSLATSGAGELFF
TGCGCCAGCAGCTTGGCGACTAGCGGGGCCGGGGAGCTGTTTTTT